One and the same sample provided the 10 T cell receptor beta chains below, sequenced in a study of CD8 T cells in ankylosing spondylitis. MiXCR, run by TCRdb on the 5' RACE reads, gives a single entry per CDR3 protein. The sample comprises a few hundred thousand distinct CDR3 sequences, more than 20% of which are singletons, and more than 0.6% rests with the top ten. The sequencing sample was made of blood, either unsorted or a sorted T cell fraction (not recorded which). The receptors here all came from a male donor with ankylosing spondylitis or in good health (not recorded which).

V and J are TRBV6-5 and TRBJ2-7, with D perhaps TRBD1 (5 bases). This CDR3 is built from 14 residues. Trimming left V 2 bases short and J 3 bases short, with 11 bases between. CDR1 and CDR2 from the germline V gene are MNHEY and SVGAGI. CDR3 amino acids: CASSYRQGIYEQYF. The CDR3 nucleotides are TGTGCCAGCAGTTACAGGCAGGGTATCTACGAGCAGTACTTC.

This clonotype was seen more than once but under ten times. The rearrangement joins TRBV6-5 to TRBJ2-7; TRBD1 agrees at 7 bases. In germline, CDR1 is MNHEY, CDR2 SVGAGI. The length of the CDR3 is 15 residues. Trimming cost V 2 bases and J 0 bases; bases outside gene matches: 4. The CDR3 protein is CASSYRGGLSYEQYF. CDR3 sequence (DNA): TGTGCCAGCAGTTACAGAGGGGGCCTCTCCTACGAGCAGTACTTC.

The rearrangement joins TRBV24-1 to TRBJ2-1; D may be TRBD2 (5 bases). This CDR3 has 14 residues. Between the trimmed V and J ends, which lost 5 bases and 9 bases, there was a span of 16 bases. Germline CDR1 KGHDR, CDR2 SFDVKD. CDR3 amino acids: CATSVTGNSGEQFF. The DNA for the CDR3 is TGTGCCACCAGTGTTACGGGGAATTCGGGTGAGCAGTTCTTC.

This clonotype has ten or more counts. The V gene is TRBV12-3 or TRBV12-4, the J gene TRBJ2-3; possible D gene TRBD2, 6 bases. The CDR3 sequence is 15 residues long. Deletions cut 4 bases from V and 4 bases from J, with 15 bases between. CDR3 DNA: TGTGCCAGCAGTTCGGGACTCACGCGCCCAGATACGCAGTATTTT. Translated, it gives CASSSGLTRPDTQYF.

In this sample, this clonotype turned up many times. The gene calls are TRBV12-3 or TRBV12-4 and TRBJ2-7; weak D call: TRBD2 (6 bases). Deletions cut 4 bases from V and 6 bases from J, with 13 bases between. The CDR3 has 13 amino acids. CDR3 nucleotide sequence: TGTGCCAGCAGTTCGGGACTGGCGGCCGAGCAGTACTTC. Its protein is CASSSGLAAEQYF.

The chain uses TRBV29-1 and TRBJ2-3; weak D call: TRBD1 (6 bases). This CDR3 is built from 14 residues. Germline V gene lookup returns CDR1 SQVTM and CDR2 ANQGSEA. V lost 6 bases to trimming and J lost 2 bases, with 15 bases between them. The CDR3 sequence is CSVSRTAYTDTQYF. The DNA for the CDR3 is TGCAGCGTATCCAGGACAGCTTACACAGATACGCAGTATTTT.

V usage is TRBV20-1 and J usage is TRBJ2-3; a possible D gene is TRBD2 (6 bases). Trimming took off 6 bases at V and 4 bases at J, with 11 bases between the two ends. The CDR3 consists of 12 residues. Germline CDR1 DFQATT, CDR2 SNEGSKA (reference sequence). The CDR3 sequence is CSAKSGADTQYF. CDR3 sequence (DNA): TGCAGTGCCAAGTCGGGGGCAGATACGCAGTATTTT.

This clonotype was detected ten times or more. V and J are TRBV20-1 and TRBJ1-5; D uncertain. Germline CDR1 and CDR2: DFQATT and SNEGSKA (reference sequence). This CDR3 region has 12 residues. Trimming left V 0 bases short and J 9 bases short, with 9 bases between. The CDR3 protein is CSARDTLGPQHF. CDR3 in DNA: TGCAGTGCTAGAGACACGCTGGGGCCCCAGCATTTT.

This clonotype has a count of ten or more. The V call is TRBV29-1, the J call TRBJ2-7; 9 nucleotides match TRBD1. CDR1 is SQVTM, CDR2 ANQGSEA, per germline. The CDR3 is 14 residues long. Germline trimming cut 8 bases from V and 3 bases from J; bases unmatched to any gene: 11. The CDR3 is CSTKTGQGLYEQYF. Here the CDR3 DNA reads TGCAGCACCAAGACGGGACAGGGCCTCTACGAGCAGTACTTC.

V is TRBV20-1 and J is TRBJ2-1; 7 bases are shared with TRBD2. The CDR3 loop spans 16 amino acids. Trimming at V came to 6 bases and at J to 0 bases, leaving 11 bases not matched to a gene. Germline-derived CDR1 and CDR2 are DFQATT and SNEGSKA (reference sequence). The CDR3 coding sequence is TGCAGTGCGAGAAGCTTGCGGGGGAGCTCCTACAATGAGCAGTTCTTC. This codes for CSARSLRGSSYNEQFF.